Listed here are 29 T cell receptor beta chains from one sample, sequenced in a study of blood T cell repertoires in COVID-19. The repertoire was sequenced with immunoSEQ multiplex PCR; TCRdb's copy has only in-frame clones and lacks some. This sample carries approximately 70,000 clones, around 82% of them seen once, and the ten largest clones take roughly 4.7%. The sequenced sample consisted of peripheral blood. Receptor source: a woman in her sixties or seventies with acute or convalescent COVID-19.

The V and J genes are TRBV7-9 and TRBJ2-1, with TRBD1 as a possible D gene (6 bases). Germline V gives CDR1 SEHNR, CDR2 FQNEAQ (reference sequence). The CDR3 is made up of 13 amino acids. V dropped 9 bases and J dropped 5 bases, with 14 bases sitting between them. In nucleotides, the CDR3 is TGTGCCAGACTCCTGACAGGTCACAATGAGCAGTTCTTC. It yields the protein CARLLTGHNEQFF.

The V call is TRBV21-1, the J call TRBJ1-5. TRBV21-1 is a pseudogene locus. This CDR3 spans 14 amino acids. The CDR3 region is CASSKEVHLGSRHF. As DNA, the CDR3 is TGTGCCAGCAGCAAAGAAGTACATCTAGGAAGTCGGCATTTT.

J is TRBJ1-1 and V is TRBV3-1 (or the pseudogene TRBV3-2); 7 positions agree with TRBD1. CDR1 is LGHDT and CDR2 is YNNKEL in the germline V gene (reference sequence). V trimming: 1 base; J trimming: 8 bases; junction bases outside the gene matches: 4. CDR3 length: 13 residues. The CDR3 spells CASSQARGSEAFF. CDR3 nucleotides: TGTGCCAGCAGCCAAGCCAGGGGGTCGGAAGCTTTCTTT.

The CDR3 loop is CASSRTGGDYGYTF. CDR3 coding DNA: TGTGCCAGCAGTCGGACAGGGGGGGACTATGGCTACACCTTC. V and J are TRBV6-5 and TRBJ1-2, with TRBD1 matching over 10 bases. Germline V CDR1 and CDR2: MNHEY, SVGAGI. The CDR3 consists of 14 residues. The J segment lost 3 bases and the V segment lost 5 bases, leaving 3 bases of the junction unmatched.

This chain links TRBV5-1 with TRBJ2-5; weak D call: TRBD2 (6 bases). The germline CDR1 and CDR2 sequences are SGHRS and YFSETQ. CDR3 length equals 15 residues. Trimming shortened V by 0 bases and J by 2 bases, and 11 bases separated the two germline ends. CDR3 nucleotides: TGCGCCAGCAGCTTGGCCGGTGGGGGGCAAGAGACCCAGTACTTC. This codes for CASSLAGGGQETQYF.

The chain uses TRBV5-1 and TRBJ2-7, with TRBD1 matching over 9 bases. The CDR3 is made up of 17 amino acids. Germline-derived CDR1 and CDR2 are SGHRS and YFSETQ. With 6 bases clipped from V and 4 bases from J, the junction kept 17 bases outside the gene matches. The CDR3 DNA is TGCGCCAGCACACAGGGGGCGCCGGGCGATCCCTTATACGAGCAGTACTTC. It codes for CASTQGAPGDPLYEQYF. Full variable domain (rest looked up from reference TRBV5-1 and TRBJ2-7): KAGVTQTPRYLIKTRGQQVTLSCSPISGHRSVSWYQQTPGQGLQFLFEYFSETQRNKGNFPGRFSGRQFSNSRSEMNVSTLELGDSALYLCASTQGAPGDPLYEQYFGPGTRLTVT.

The rearrangement links TRBV10-3 to TRBJ2-7, with D maybe TRBD2 (7 bases). Per germline, CDR1 ENHRY and CDR2 SYGVKD. Trimming removed 4 bases from V and 1 base from J, with 11 bases in between. The CDR3 is made up of 14 amino acids. The CDR3: CAISAEGGSYEQYF. CDR3 coding DNA: TGTGCCATCAGTGCCGAGGGGGGGTCCTACGAGCAGTACTTC.

The chain joins TRBV10-3 to TRBJ2-2, with 9 bases matching TRBD2. Germline V gives CDR1 ENHRY, CDR2 SYGVKD. J was trimmed by 8 bases and V by 7 bases; bases with no gene match: 14. The CDR3 is 16 amino acids. The CDR3 bases are TGTGCCATCAACCAAAGGGGACTAGCCCGAAGAGGGGAGCTGTTTTTT. This codes for CAINQRGLARRGELFF.

This chain uses TRBV10-3 with TRBJ1-5; D possibly corresponds to TRBD1 (6 bases). Trimming pared 10 bases from V and 5 bases from J, leaving 15 bases between. From germline, CDR1 is ENHRY and CDR2 SYGVKD. This CDR3 comprises 13 residues. The CDR3, as DNA: TGTGCCACCGCAAGGGACACTGATCAGCCCCAGCATTTT. It specifies CATARDTDQPQHF.

The J gene is TRBJ1-2, the V gene TRBV5-1; D is unresolved. CDR1 and CDR2 from the germline V gene are SGHRS and YFSETQ. This CDR3 has 12 residues. V was shortened by 4 bases and J by 8 bases, with 12 bases between the two germline ends. The CDR3 loop reads CASSPLRRGYTF. CDR3 in DNA: TGCGCCAGCAGCCCCCTAAGGCGGGGCTACACCTTC.

The chain is built from TRBV5-1 and TRBJ2-3; 11 nucleotides align to TRBD2. V shed 7 bases, J shed 5 bases, and the junction held 9 bases outside the gene matches. The CDR3 runs 15 residues. Germline CDR1 reads SGHRS; CDR2 reads YFSETQ. This CDR3 is CASGHSGGAIDTQYF. CDR3 bases: TGCGCCAGCGGCCATAGCGGGGGGGCGATAGATACGCAGTATTTT. Based on the CDR3 plus reference TRBV5-1 and TRBJ2-3, the full variable domain is KAGVTQTPRYLIKTRGQQVTLSCSPISGHRSVSWYQQTPGQGLQFLFEYFSETQRNKGNFPGRFSGRQFSNSRSEMNVSTLELGDSALYLCASGHSGGAIDTQYFGPGTRLTVL.

This sequence joins TRBV2 and TRBJ1-2, with 7 bases lining up with TRBD1. This CDR3 comprises 13 residues. Per germline, CDR1 SNHLY and CDR2 FYNNEI. Trimming at V came to 4 bases and at J to 6 bases, leaving 5 bases not matched to a gene. The CDR3 sequence: CASSAGQVNGYTF. DNA for the CDR3: TGTGCCAGCAGTGCCGGACAGGTAAATGGCTACACCTTC.

The chain links TRBV6-5 to TRBJ1-6; 8 bases align to TRBD1. The ends lost 6 bases at V and 3 bases at J; junction bases unmatched: 4. Germline loops: CDR1 MNHEY, CDR2 SVGAGI. This CDR3 contains 15 residues. In DNA, the CDR3 is TGTGCCAGCAGAGTTGGGACAGGCTATAATTCACCCCTCCACTTT. This gives the protein CASRVGTGYNSPLHF.

The J gene is TRBJ2-2, the V gene TRBV7-9, with D possibly being TRBD1 (5 bases). V was pared by 4 bases and J by 3 bases, with 12 bases between. This CDR3 has 15 residues. Germline V lookup: CDR1 SEHNR, CDR2 FQNEAQ (reference sequence). As DNA, the CDR3 is TGTGCCAGCAGCTCGAACGGACACGACACCGGGGAGCTGTTTTTT. Translating it yields CASSSNGHDTGELFF. The whole variable domain, remainder taken from reference TRBV7-9 and TRBJ2-2, is DTGVSQNPRHKITKRGQNVTFRCDPISEHNRLYWYRQTLGQGPEFLTYFQNEAQLEKSRLLSDRFSAERPKGSFSTLEIQRTEQGDSAMYLCASSSNGHDTGELFFGEGSRLTVL.

This clone was seen more than once but under ten times. The rearrangement uses TRBV5-1 and TRBJ2-1; 9 bases align to TRBD2. Trimming took 5 bases from V and 5 from J; bases not matched to a gene: 8. The CDR3 runs 15 residues. The germline CDR1 and CDR2 sequences are SGHRS and YFSETQ. CDR3 protein: CASSPGTSTNNEQFF. The CDR3 nucleotides are TGCGCCAGCAGTCCCGGGACTAGCACCAACAATGAGCAGTTCTTC.

This clone was recorded a few times. V and J are TRBV13 and TRBJ1-2, with 7 bases that match TRBD1. The CDR3 consists of 14 residues. Germline V gene lookup returns CDR1 PRHDT and CDR2 FYEKMQ (reference sequence). V lost 5 bases, J lost 8 bases, and 11 bases stayed unmatched. The CDR3 DNA sequence: TGTGCCAGCAGCCTCCTCGAGGGGACAGTAGGCTACACCTTC. It specifies CASSLLEGTVGYTF.

The rearrangement links TRBV9 to TRBJ1-4; 7 nucleotides match TRBD1. The CDR3 length is 18 residues. Germline V CDR1 and CDR2: SGDLS, YYNGEE. V lost 0 bases and J lost 0; bases outside the gene matches: 8. The CDR3 protein is CASSVGEGGFTTNEKLFF. The CDR3, as DNA: TGTGCCAGCAGCGTAGGGGAAGGGGGCTTCACAACTAATGAAAAACTGTTTTTT. Variable domain in full (rest from reference TRBV9 and TRBJ1-4): DSGVTQTPKHLITATGQRVTLRCSPRSGDLSVYWYQQSLDQGLQFLIQYYNGEERAKGNILERFSAQQFPDLHSELNLSSLELGDSALYFCASSVGEGGFTTNEKLFFGSGTQLSVL.

J is TRBJ2-2 and V is TRBV11-1, with 8 bases aligning to TRBD1. V lost 10 bases to trimming and J lost 8 bases; unmatched junction nucleotides: 9. CDR1 and CDR2 from the germline V gene are SGHAT and FQDESV (reference sequence). CDR3 size: 13 residues. CDR3 coding DNA: TGTGCCACCCAAGACAGGGGAGCGGGGGAGCTGTTTTTT. This encodes CATQDRGAGELFF.

V gene TRBV6-4 combines with J gene TRBJ2-2, with 12 bases identical to TRBD2. The germline CDR1 and CDR2 sequences are MRHNA and SNTAGT. The CDR3 spans 16 residues. Trimming at V came to 6 bases and at J to 3 bases, leaving 5 bases not matched to a gene. The CDR3 DNA reads as TGTGCCAGCAGCCGACTAGCGGGGGAGGACACCGGGGAGCTGTTTTTT. It translates to CASSRLAGEDTGELFF.

This clone was picked up a small number of times. The chain has TRBV19 and TRBJ1-2; D gene unclear. CDR1 and CDR2 (germline): LNHDA, SQIVND (reference sequence). The V and J ends lost 6 bases and 2 bases respectively, with 19 bases between them. The CDR3 has 16 residues. CDR3 bases: TGTGCCAGTAGACCCCCCGGGAGAGGATCGAACTATGGCTACACCTTC. Translated: CASRPPGRGSNYGYTF.

The V and J genes are TRBV27 and TRBJ1-3; weak D call: TRBD1 (5 bases). Germline V lookup: CDR1 MNHEY, CDR2 SMNVEV (reference sequence). Trimming left V 5 bases short and J 4 bases short, with 15 bases between. The length of the CDR3 is 15 residues. This chain's CDR3 is CASSTSTGVGNTIYF. The CDR3 nucleotides are TGTGCCAGCAGTACCTCCACAGGTGTAGGAAACACCATATATTTT.

This chain uses TRBV7-9 with TRBJ1-6; 8 nucleotides match TRBD1. This CDR3 is built from 15 residues. Germline loops: CDR1 SEHNR, CDR2 FQNEAQ (reference sequence). The V and J ends lost 5 bases and 10 bases, in that order; junction bases with no gene match: 10. The CDR3 region has the DNA TGTGCCAGCAGCCGGGGGGAACAGGGGGTATCACCCCTCCACTTT. It encodes CASSRGEQGVSPLHF.

This clone was counted only a few times. The rearrangement links TRBV5-1 to TRBJ1-6; no definite D call. The CDR3 covers 12 residues. Germline CDR1 SGHRS, CDR2 YFSETQ. Trimming stripped 4 bases from V and 14 bases from J, with 13 bases between. The CDR3: CASSQGDHSLHF. The CDR3 nucleotides read TGCGCCAGCAGCCAAGGAGATCATTCCCTCCACTTT.

The chain is built from TRBV6-2 or TRBV6-3 and TRBJ2-5; 10 positions agree with TRBD2. After removal of 5 bases from V and 9 bases from J, the junction contained 12 bases not matched to a gene. Germline V gives CDR1 MNHEY, CDR2 SVGEGT. The CDR3 runs 15 residues. The CDR3 DNA reads as TGTGCCAGCAGTAAAGCGGGGGGGCCAAAAAATCCCCAGTACTTC. Its protein is CASSKAGGPKNPQYF.

The chain has TRBV2 and TRBJ2-2, with a tentative D call TRBD2 (5 bases). CDR3 length equals 15 residues. V lost 4 bases to trimming and J lost 5 bases, with 14 bases between them. Germline V lookup: CDR1 SNHLY, CDR2 FYNNEI. The CDR3 sequence: CASSVERVGTGELFF. The CDR3 DNA follows: TGTGCCAGCAGTGTCGAGAGGGTTGGAACCGGGGAGCTGTTTTTT.

This sequence joins TRBV3-1 (or the pseudogene TRBV3-2) and TRBJ1-2; maybe TRBD1 (6 bases). V shed 1 base and J shed 8 bases, with 17 bases lying between them. CDR1 and CDR2 from the germline V gene are LGHDT and YNNKEL (reference sequence). This CDR3 is built from 15 residues. CDR3 sequence reads: CASSQVGRGTVGYTF. As DNA, the CDR3 is TGTGCCAGCAGCCAAGTGGGCAGGGGAACGGTAGGCTACACCTTC.

This chain links TRBV7-2 with TRBJ2-3, with 13 bases identical to TRBD2. This CDR3 has 16 amino acids. Per germline, CDR1 SGHTA and CDR2 FQGNSA. J gave up 6 bases and V 2 bases, and 5 bases lay outside the gene matches. CDR3 residues: CASSLKLAGGSDTQYF. The CDR3 nucleotides are TGTGCCAGCAGCTTAAAACTAGCGGGGGGGAGTGATACGCAGTATTTT.

The chain employs TRBV5-1 and TRBJ2-5; 9 nucleotides match TRBD1. Germline CDR1 is SGHRS and CDR2 is YFSETQ. Unmatched junction bases numbered 11, after V lost 4 bases and J lost 4 bases. This CDR3 is built from 16 residues. CDR3 DNA sequence: TGCGCCAGCAGCACGTCCTGGACAGGGGTTCCAGAGACCCAGTACTTC. It translates to CASSTSWTGVPETQYF.

V gene TRBV7-9 combines with J gene TRBJ1-1; 8 bases agree with TRBD1. This CDR3 has 19 amino acids. CDR1 SEHNR and CDR2 FQNEAQ come from the germline V gene (reference sequence). V dropped 5 bases and J dropped 0; count of bases not matched to a gene: 17. The CDR3 DNA reads TGTGCCAGCAGCCCCATTATGAGGGACAGGTGGGAGATGAACACTGAAGCTTTCTTT. This translates into CASSPIMRDRWEMNTEAFF. Full variable domain (missing parts from reference TRBV7-9 and TRBJ1-1): DTGVSQNPRHKITKRGQNVTFRCDPISEHNRLYWYRQTLGQGPEFLTYFQNEAQLEKSRLLSDRFSAERPKGSFSTLEIQRTEQGDSAMYLCASSPIMRDRWEMNTEAFFGQGTRLTVV.